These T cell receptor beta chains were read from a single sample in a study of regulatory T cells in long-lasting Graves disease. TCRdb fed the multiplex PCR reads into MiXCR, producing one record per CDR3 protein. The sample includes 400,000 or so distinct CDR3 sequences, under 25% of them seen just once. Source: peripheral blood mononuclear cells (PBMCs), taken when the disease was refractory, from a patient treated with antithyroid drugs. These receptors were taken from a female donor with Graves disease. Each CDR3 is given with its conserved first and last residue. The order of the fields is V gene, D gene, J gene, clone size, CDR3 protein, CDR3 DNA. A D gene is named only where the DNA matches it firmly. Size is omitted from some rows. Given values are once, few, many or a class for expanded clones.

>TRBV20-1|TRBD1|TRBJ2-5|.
CSASYPGGETQYF
TGCAGTGCTAGTTACCCAGGGGGAGAGACCCAGTACTTC
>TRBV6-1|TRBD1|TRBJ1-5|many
CASRRIGGTGVYGSNQPQHF
TGTGCCAGCAGGAGAATTGGAGGGACAGGGGTTTATGGTAGCAATCAGCCCCAGCATTTT
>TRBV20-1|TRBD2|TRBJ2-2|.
CSARSGLAGDTGELFF
TGCAGTGCTAGGTCGGGTCTAGCGGGAGATACCGGGGAGCTGTTTTTT
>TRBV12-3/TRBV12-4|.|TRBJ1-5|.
CASSDRRNQCQHF
TGTGCCAGCAGTGACAGGAGGAATCAGTGCCAGCATTTT
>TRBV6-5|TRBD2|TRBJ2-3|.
CASSYGSGSTDTQYF
TGTGCCAGCAGTTACGGTAGCGGGAGCACAGATACGCAGTATTTT
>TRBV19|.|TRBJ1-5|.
CASSILGNPNQPQHF
TGTGCCAGTAGTATATTAGGGAACCCCAATCAGCCCCAGCATTTT
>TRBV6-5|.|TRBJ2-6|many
CASSYSNRVGTGANVLTF
TGTGCCAGCAGTTACTCTAACAGGGTGGGGACTGGGGCCAACGTCCTGACTTTC
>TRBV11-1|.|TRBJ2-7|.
CASSLASEWGEQYF
TGTGCCAGCAGCTTGGCTAGCGAGTGGGGCGAGCAGTACTTC
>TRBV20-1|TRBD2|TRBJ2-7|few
CSAREYYSGSYEQYF
TGCAGTGCTAGAGAGTACTATAGCGGGAGCTACGAGCAGTACTTC
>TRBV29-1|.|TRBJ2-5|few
CSVHPREEMAQYF
TGCAGCGTTCATCCCAGAGAAGAGATGGCTCAGTACTTC
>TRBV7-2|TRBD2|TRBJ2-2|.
CASSSPGTSHTGELFF
TGTGCCAGCAGCTCTCCCGGGACTAGCCATACCGGGGAGCTGTTTTTT
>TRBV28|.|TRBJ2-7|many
CASSFPQYEQYF
TGTGCCAGCAGTTTTCCCCAATACGAGCAGTACTTC
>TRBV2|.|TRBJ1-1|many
CASSEARQGLGYTEAFF
TGTGCCAGCAGTGAAGCGCGCCAGGGGTTGGGCTACACTGAAGCTTTCTTT
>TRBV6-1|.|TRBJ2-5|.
CASSPWAGAQETQYF
TGTGCCAGCAGCCCCTGGGCGGGGGCTCAAGAGACCCAGTACTTC
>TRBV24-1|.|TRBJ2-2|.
CATSDLGTGPGTGELFF
TGTGCCACCAGTGATTTGGGGACCGGGCCGGGCACCGGGGAGCTGTTTTTT
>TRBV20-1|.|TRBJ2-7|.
CSAREGGSFAYEQYF
TGCAGTGCTAGAGAAGGGGGGAGTTTTGCCTACGAGCAGTACTTC
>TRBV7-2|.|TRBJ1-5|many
CASSLGRINQPQHF
TGTGCCAGCAGCCTAGGACGAATTAATCAGCCCCAGCATTTT
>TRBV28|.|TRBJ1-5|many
CASSLLRGSNQPQHF
TGTGCCAGCAGTTTGTTACGGGGGAGCAATCAGCCCCAGCATTTT
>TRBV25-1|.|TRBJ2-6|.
CASSEYGGSGANVLTF
TGTGCCAGCAGTGAATATGGGGGGTCTGGGGCCAACGTCCTGACTTTC
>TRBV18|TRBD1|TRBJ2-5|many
CASSQGQAQETQYF
TGTGCCAGCTCACAGGGACAGGCCCAAGAGACCCAGTACTTC
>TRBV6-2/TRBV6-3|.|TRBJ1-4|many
CASSYTSATTNEKLFF
TGTGCCAGCAGTTACACTTCGGCGACAACTAATGAAAAACTGTTTTTT
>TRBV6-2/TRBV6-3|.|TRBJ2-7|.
CASSYSGTTYEQYF
TGTGCCAGCAGTTACTCCGGGACAACCTACGAGCAGTACTTC
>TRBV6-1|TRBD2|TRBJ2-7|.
CASTEALSGGGYEQYF
TGTGCCAGCACCGAAGCCCTCAGCGGGGGAGGCTACGAGCAGTACTTC
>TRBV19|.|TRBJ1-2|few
CASSRDLTSPSERYTF
TGTGCCAGTAGTAGAGATTTGACATCCCCTTCGGAGCGCTACACCTTC
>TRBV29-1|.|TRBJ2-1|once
CSVWTNEQFF
TGCAGCGTTTGGACAAACGAGCAGTTCTTC
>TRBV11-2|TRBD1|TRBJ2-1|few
CASSSGQVYNEQFF
TGTGCCAGCAGCTCAGGACAGGTCTACAATGAGCAGTTCTTC
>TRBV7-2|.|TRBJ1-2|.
CASSLEDRTTGGYTF
TGTGCCAGCAGCTTAGAGGATAGGACTACAGGCGGCTACACCTTC
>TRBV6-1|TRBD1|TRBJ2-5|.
CASSTDREEETQYF
TGTGCCAGCAGCACGGACAGGGAAGAAGAGACCCAGTACTTC
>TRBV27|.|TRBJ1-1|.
CASSPLVSGEAFF
TGTGCCAGCAGTCCACTCGTCTCCGGTGAAGCTTTCTTT
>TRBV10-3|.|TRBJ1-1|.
CAISESGGANTEAFF
TGTGCCATCAGTGAGTCTGGGGGGGCCAACACTGAAGCTTTCTTT
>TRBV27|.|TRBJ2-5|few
CASSLQGTPGETQYF
TGTGCCAGCAGTTTGCAGGGCACACCCGGGGAGACCCAGTACTTC
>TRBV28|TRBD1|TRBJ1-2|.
CASSPPATGGQGYGYTF
TGTGCCAGCAGCCCTCCGGCGACAGGGGGCCAGGGCTATGGCTACACCTTC
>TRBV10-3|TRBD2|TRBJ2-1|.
CATSSAREVNNEQFF
TGTGCCACGTCGTCCGCGCGGGAGGTAAACAATGAGCAGTTCTTC
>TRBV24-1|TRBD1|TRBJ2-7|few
CATSDSTGDFSYEQYF
TGTGCCACCAGTGATTCGACAGGGGACTTCTCCTACGAGCAGTACTTC
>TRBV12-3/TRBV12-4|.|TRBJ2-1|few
CASSPDVGGTGHEQFF
TGTGCCAGCAGCCCTGATGTAGGGGGTACGGGGCATGAGCAGTTCTTC
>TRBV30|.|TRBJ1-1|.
CAWSFSTDNTEAFF
TGTGCCTGGAGTTTCTCAACAGATAACACTGAAGCTTTCTTT
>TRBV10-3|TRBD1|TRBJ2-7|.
CAINHRQGSEQYF
TGTGCCATCAACCACCGACAGGGGAGTGAGCAGTACTTC
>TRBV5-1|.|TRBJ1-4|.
CASQPDGVDEKLFF
TGCGCCAGCCAGCCGGATGGGGTGGATGAAAAACTGTTTTTT
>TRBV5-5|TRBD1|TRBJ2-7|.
CASSSRTGGNYEQYF
TGTGCCAGCAGCTCAAGGACAGGGGGCAACTACGAGCAGTACTTC
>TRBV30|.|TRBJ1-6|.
CAWSVGVPPLHF
TGTGCCTGGAGTGTTGGGGTTCCACCCCTCCACTTT
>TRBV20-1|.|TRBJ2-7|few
CSAVTSPYEQYF
TGCAGTGCTGTGACAAGCCCCTACGAGCAGTACTTC
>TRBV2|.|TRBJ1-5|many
CASNRVGQPQHF
TGTGCCAGCAATCGGGTCGGTCAGCCCCAGCATTTT
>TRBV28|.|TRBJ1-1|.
CASSFGGAGDTEAFF
TGTGCCAGCAGTTTTGGGGGCGCTGGGGACACTGAAGCTTTCTTT
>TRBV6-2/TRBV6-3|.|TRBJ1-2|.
CASSYTAGLLGYTF
TGTGCCAGCAGTTACACAGCAGGGTTACTCGGCTACACCTTC
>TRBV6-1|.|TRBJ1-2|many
CASSESFGTDSNYGYTF
TGTGCCAGCAGTGAAAGTTTCGGTACAGATTCTAACTATGGCTACACCTTC
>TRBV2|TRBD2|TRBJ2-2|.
CASSPQGTSGITGELFF
TGTGCCAGCAGTCCACAAGGGACTAGCGGGATAACCGGGGAGCTGTTTTTT
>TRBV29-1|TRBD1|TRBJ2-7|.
CSTRQGASYEQYF
TGCAGCACCCGACAGGGGGCCTCGTACGAGCAGTACTTC
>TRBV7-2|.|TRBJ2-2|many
CALGTGNTGELFF
TGTGCCCTCGGGACGGGGAACACCGGGGAGCTGTTTTTT
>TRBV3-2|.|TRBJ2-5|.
CASSPRTRLETQYF
TGTGCCAGCAGCCCCCGGACTAGATTGGAGACCCAGTACTTC
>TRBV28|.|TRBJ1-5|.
CASSFFHSNQPQHF
TGTGCCAGCAGTTTTTTCCATAGCAATCAGCCCCAGCATTTT
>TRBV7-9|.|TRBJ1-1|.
CASSPVGDTEAFF
TGTGCCAGCAGTCCAGTGGGCGACACTGAAGCTTTCTTT
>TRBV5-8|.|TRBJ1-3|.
CASHVTARNTIYF
TGTGCCAGCCATGTCACGGCCCGAAACACCATATATTTT
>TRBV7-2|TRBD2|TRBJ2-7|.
CASALGGAYEQHF
TGTGCCAGCGCCCTCGGGGGGGCCTACGAGCAGCACTTC
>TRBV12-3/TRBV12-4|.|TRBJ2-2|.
CASSPKTGYTGELFF
TGTGCCAGCAGTCCTAAAACGGGGTACACCGGGGAGCTGTTTTTT
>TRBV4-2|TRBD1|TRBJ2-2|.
CASGRGTGDNTGELFF
TGTGCCAGCGGGAGAGGGACAGGAGACAACACCGGGGAGCTGTTTTTT